These 20 T cell receptor beta chains were sequenced from one sample in a study of T cells after yellow fever vaccination. TCRdb redid the calling of the 5' RACE reads with MiXCR, one entry per CDR3 protein. Of 100,000 to 150,000 distinct CDR3 sequences listed, nearly 15% are singletons. The starting material was CD8+ T cells sorted from PBMCs, obtained 5 days after the yellow fever booster vaccination. The source is a man younger than 35 who received the YFV17D yellow fever vaccine.

The table lists this clonotype with a few counts. The chain has TRBV5-4 and TRBJ1-1; D call uncertain. Germline CDR1 SGHNT, CDR2 YYREEE (reference sequence). This CDR3 spans 15 amino acids. V was cut by 2 bases and J by 2 bases, with 13 bases left in between. CDR3 DNA: TGTGCCAGCAGCTTTCCGCTCGAGGGAAACACTGAAGCTTTCTTT. It yields the protein CASSFPLEGNTEAFF.

This clonotype was counted only a few times. V and J are TRBV7-9 and TRBJ2-1; 10 bases are a match to TRBD1. V gave up 5 bases and J gave up 7 bases; unmatched junction bases: 11. The germline V gene encodes CDR1 SEHNR and CDR2 FQNEAQ (reference sequence). The CDR3 is 16 residues long. The CDR3 sequence: CASSLSTTGGFNEQFF. CDR3 bases: TGTGCCAGCAGCCTATCCACGACAGGGGGCTTTAATGAGCAGTTCTTC.

DNA of the CDR3: TGTGCCAGCAGGCCCCGACAGGGGTTGGGGCAGTTCTTC. This sequence encodes CASRPRQGLGQFF. V is TRBV12-3 or TRBV12-4 and J is TRBJ2-1; TRBD1 agrees at 8 bases. V lost 6 bases and J lost 12; bases outside the gene matches: 10. CDR3 length equals 13 residues.

This clonotype has at least ten counts. The chain uses TRBV4-3 and TRBJ2-1, with 9 bases matching TRBD2. The CDR3 is made up of 15 amino acids. Germline CDR1 LGHNA, CDR2 YSLEER. Losses at the gene ends were 4 bases for V and 4 bases for J; bases not matched to a gene: 5. The CDR3 reads CASSPGTSRYNEQFF. DNA for the CDR3: TGCGCCAGCAGCCCTGGGACTAGCAGGTACAATGAGCAGTTCTTC.

The DNA of the CDR3 is TGCGCCAGCAGCCGCCGACAGGGGCCCCTGGGGAACATTCAGTACTTC. Its protein product is CASSRRQGPLGNIQYF. The chain combines TRBV4-3 with TRBJ2-4; 8 nucleotides align to TRBD1. CDR1 is LGHNA and CDR2 is YSLEER in the germline V gene. CDR3 size: 16 residues. V shed 4 bases, J shed 7 bases, and the junction held 12 bases outside the gene matches.

This chain connects TRBV29-1 to TRBJ2-5; D may be TRBD1 (5 bases). The CDR3 extends over 14 amino acids. Deletions cut 4 bases from V and 0 bases from J, with 12 bases between. The germline CDR1 and CDR2 sequences are SQVTM and ANQGSEA. This CDR3 is CSVGTGRDQETQYF. CDR3 sequence (DNA): TGCAGCGTTGGTACAGGTCGGGACCAAGAGACCCAGTACTTC.

This clonotype was recorded a few times. The chain links TRBV7-9 to TRBJ2-4; D might be TRBD1 (6 bases). The CDR3 totals 17 residues. CDR1 is SEHNR, CDR2 FQNEAQ, per germline (reference sequence). V lost 5 bases and J 1 base, leaving 18 bases between the germline ends. CDR3 in amino acids: CASSPRQESLAKNIQYF. DNA for the CDR3: TGTGCCAGCAGCCCCCGACAGGAATCCCTCGCCAAAAACATTCAGTACTTC.

The J gene is TRBJ2-5, the V gene TRBV5-5; a possible D gene is TRBD2 (5 bases). The CDR3 is made up of 15 amino acids. From germline, CDR1 is SGHKS and CDR2 YYEKEE (reference sequence). V lost 0 bases and J 2 bases, leaving 11 bases between the germline ends. CDR3 sequence reads: CASSLDPGLQETQYF. DNA for the CDR3: TGTGCCAGCAGCTTGGATCCGGGGTTACAAGAGACCCAGTACTTC.

This clonotype was picked up many times. The V call is TRBV30, the J call TRBJ1-1; D ambiguous. CDR1 and CDR2 (germline): GTSNPN, SVGIG (reference sequence). V dropped 5 bases and J dropped 5 bases, with 12 bases sitting between them. The CDR3 sequence is 12 residues long. The CDR3 here is CAWDEGRTEAFF. CDR3 coding DNA: TGTGCCTGGGATGAGGGTCGGACTGAAGCTTTCTTT. Full variable domain (rest looked up from reference TRBV30 and TRBJ1-1): SQTIHQWPATLVQPVGSPLSLECTVEGTSNPNLYWYRQAAGRGLQLLFYSVGIGQISSEVPQNLSASRPQDRQFILSSKKLLLSDSGFYLCAWDEGRTEAFFGQGTRLTVV.

The genes are TRBV6-5 and TRBJ1-2; weak D call: TRBD1 (5 bases). Trimming stripped 0 bases from V and 3 bases from J, with 20 bases between. The CDR3 is 18 amino acids. CDR1 is MNHEY and CDR2 is SVGAGI in the germline V gene. CDR3 in amino acids: CASSYSSGRSSGDYGYTF. For the CDR3, the DNA is TGTGCCAGCAGTTACTCGTCGGGACGGAGCTCTGGTGACTATGGCTACACCTTC.

This sequence joins TRBV20-1 and TRBJ2-1; D possibly corresponds to TRBD2 (6 bases). There are 18 residues in the CDR3. Germline values: CDR1 DFQATT, CDR2 SNEGSKA (reference sequence). Between the trimmed V and J ends, which lost 2 bases and 0 bases, there was a span of 20 bases. As DNA, the CDR3 is TGCAGTGCTAGAAATATTCCCCTCGGGGGTGGCTCCTACAATGAGCAGTTCTTC. This encodes CSARNIPLGGGSYNEQFF.

This rearrangement joins TRBV4-1 to TRBJ2-1; D remains unclear. This CDR3 is built from 13 residues. V was shortened by 1 base and J by 7 bases, with 8 bases between the two germline ends. Germline V gives CDR1 MGHRA, CDR2 YSYEKL. For the CDR3, the DNA is TGCGCCAGCAGCCAAGCTGCGGAAAATGAGCAGTTCTTC. This translates into CASSQAAENEQFF.

The CDR3 here is CASSLDSSYGYTF. The DNA for the CDR3 is TGTGCCAGCAGTTTAGACAGCTCCTATGGCTACACCTTC. This chain joins TRBV12-3 or TRBV12-4 and TRBJ1-2; the D is unclear. This CDR3 region has 13 residues. V was clipped by 1 base and J by 4 bases, with 7 bases between them.

In nucleotides, the CDR3 is TGCAGTGCTAGATTAACCAACACGCTAGCCAAAAACATTCAGTACTTC. Its protein product is CSARLTNTLAKNIQYF. The gene calls are TRBV20-1 and TRBJ2-4; D is uncertain. This CDR3 contains 16 residues. Trimming took 2 bases from V and 0 from J, leaving 14 bases between them. Germline CDR1 and CDR2: DFQATT and SNEGSKA (reference sequence).

This clonotype turned up a few times. The chain employs TRBV11-2 and TRBJ2-1; 11 nucleotides line up with TRBD2. V lost 5 bases to trimming and J lost 9 bases; unmatched junction nucleotides: 12. The CDR3 is 16 amino acids. Germline V gene lookup returns CDR1 SGHAT and CDR2 FQNNGV. In nucleotides, the CDR3 is TGTGCCAGCAGCCCACATAGCGGGGGGGAAGGTGGTGAGCAGTTCTTC. This codes for CASSPHSGGEGGEQFF. The full variable domain, with the rest looked up from reference TRBV11-2 and TRBJ2-1, is EAGVAQSPRYKIIEKRQSVAFWCNPISGHATLYWYQQILGQGPKLLIQFQNNGVVDDSQLPKDRFSAERLKGVDSTLKIQPAKLEDSAVYLCASSPHSGGEGGEQFFGPGTRLTVL.

The CDR3 nucleotides are TGTGCCAGCAGTTACGTCCAGGTAGATACGCAGTATTTT. Protein product: CASSYVQVDTQYF. The chain recombines TRBV6-6 with TRBJ2-3; D is undetermined. In germline, CDR1 is MNHNY, CDR2 SVGAGI (reference sequence). The CDR3 contains 13 residues. V gave up 2 bases and J gave up 5 bases, with 8 bases separating them.

In its sample, this clonotype was seen a few times. The chain recombines TRBV9 with TRBJ2-2; 7 bases are shared with TRBD2. After removal of 3 bases from V and 4 bases from J, the junction contained 12 bases not matched to a gene. Germline CDR1 SGDLS, CDR2 YYNGEE. The CDR3 consists of 17 residues. CDR3 nucleotides: TGTGCCAGCAGCGCCTCGCTAGCGGCCGAGGTCACCGGGGAGCTGTTTTTT. Amino acids: CASSASLAAEVTGELFF.

The chain employs TRBV6-5 and TRBJ2-3, with 7 bases identical to TRBD2. The V segment lost 4 bases and the J segment 0 bases; nucleotides outside the gene matches: 7. The CDR3 sequence is 16 residues long. CDR1 is MNHEY and CDR2 is SVGAGI in the germline V gene. The CDR3 reads CASSFDWGGSTDTQYF. The CDR3 DNA sequence: TGTGCCAGCAGTTTCGATTGGGGGGGGAGCACAGATACGCAGTATTTT.

This chain uses TRBV4-2 with TRBJ2-3; possibly TRBD1 or TRBD2 for D (5 bases each). CDR3 size: 16 residues. Germline V gene lookup returns CDR1 LGHNA and CDR2 YNFKEQ. The V gene lost 1 base and the J gene lost 6 bases, with 17 bases spanning the gap. The CDR3: CASSQVVGELSDTQYF. The DNA of the CDR3 is TGTGCCAGCAGCCAAGTAGTGGGGGAATTATCTGATACGCAGTATTTT.

The CDR3, as DNA: TGCGCCAGCAGCTGGCGACTGTGGGATACGCAGTATTTT. Translated, it gives CASSWRLWDTQYF. This chain joins TRBV5-1 and TRBJ2-3; no firm D call. The CDR3 runs 13 residues. Trimming pared 3 bases from V and 6 bases from J, leaving 11 bases between. Germline CDR1 and CDR2: SGHRS and YFSETQ.